The T cell receptor beta chain described here comes from a study of blood T cell repertoires in COVID-19 (dated by TCRdb to 2018 to 2021). As for the study more broadly: Collaborator samples came from the United States, Italy and Spain and covered acute and convalescent phases of COVID-19. The material from the prospective study consisted of cDNA or gDNA derived from T cells, B-cell-depleted T cells, or PBMCs. Subjects who had been exposed to COVID-19, were actively infected with it, or had recovered from it provided the deeply sampled blood TCRbeta repertoires that made up the dataset. The repertoires were released in a freely available public database meant as a resource for research on the immune response to SARS-CoV-2. The samples were drawn from the first 160 participants of the ongoing ImmuneRACE study and from 1,254 subjects provided by 6 global collaborators. Sample metadata almost always included a de-identified subject ID, COVID-19 status, age in years and sex. Where HLA class I and class II types were available, the types were taken from metadata supplied by the sample provider, not from assay-based typing.

With regard to this clone: Which antigen it targets is not known. No base quality values were provided; no much bigger clone lies one nucleotide off.

General conclusions and limits of the study: The amount of clinical and demographic metadata varied by source and participant and was provided uncurated.

Collaborating institutions collected whole blood in K2EDTA tubes following their own protocols. For TCRbeta analysis, collaborators shipped samples in one of three forms: frozen whole blood, isolated PBMCs, or DNA extracted from either of those sample types. V is shortened by 4 bases, J by 4 bases, and the region joining them spans 17 bases. Spanning cysteine to phenylalanine, the CDR3 consists of 15 amino acids. Here the CDR3 DNA is all that survives: 45 bases in frame from base 1. Taken from the germline V gene (reference sequence), the CDR1 and CDR2 loops are SGHNT and YYREEE. The immunoSEQ Assay, a bias-controlled multiplex PCR, was used to amplify TCRbeta CDR3 regions from genomic DNA. As for the authors' bioinformatics: The number of nucleated cells in each sample was estimated from the amplification of reference gene primers within the assay. Sequence reads were collapsed and filtered to measure the absolute abundance of every unique TCRbeta CDR3 rearrangement. For each sample, productive Simpson clonality was calculated as the square root of Simpson's diversity index across productive rearrangements. Entries here come from immuneACCESS through TCRdb and include only in-frame sequences with V and J called. Some clones fail to appear in such tables; in the studies checked, an unresolved V gene covers under half of the shortfall, and the cause of the remainder is unknown. Clonal size and the V and J genes are those of that table, whereas D and trimming came from the DNA. This sample has nearly 80,000 clones in its table, and 80% to 85% of those were observed once. In total, the top ten clones hold less than 40% of the sample.

This receptor was identified in a woman aged 65 to 85 with acute or convalescent COVID-19. The chain is encoded by TRBV5-4 joined to TRBJ1-2; the D region possibly corresponds to TRBD1 (6 bases align). The sample was peripheral blood. The nucleotide sequence is TGTGCCAGCAGCCCGGGGGGCAGCGCCGTCTATGGCTACACCTTC. This sequence encodes CASSPGGSAVYGYTF.